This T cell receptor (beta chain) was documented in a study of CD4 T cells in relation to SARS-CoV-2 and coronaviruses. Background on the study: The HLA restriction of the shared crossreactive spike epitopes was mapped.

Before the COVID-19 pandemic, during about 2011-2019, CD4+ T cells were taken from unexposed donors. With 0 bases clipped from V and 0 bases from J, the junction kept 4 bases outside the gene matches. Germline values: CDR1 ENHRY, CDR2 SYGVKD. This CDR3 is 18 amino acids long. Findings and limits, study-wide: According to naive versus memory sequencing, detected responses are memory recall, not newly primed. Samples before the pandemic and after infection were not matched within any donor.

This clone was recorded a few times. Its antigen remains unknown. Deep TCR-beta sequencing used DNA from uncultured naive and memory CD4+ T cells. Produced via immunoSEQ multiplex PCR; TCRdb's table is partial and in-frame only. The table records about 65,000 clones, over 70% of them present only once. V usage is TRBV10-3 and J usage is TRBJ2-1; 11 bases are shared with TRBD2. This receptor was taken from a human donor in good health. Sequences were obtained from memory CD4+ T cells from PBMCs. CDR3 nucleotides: TGTGCCATCAGTGAGTCAGTAGCGGGGGGGAGCTCCTACAATGAGCAGTTCTTC. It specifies CAISESVAGGSSYNEQFF.